This T cell receptor (beta chain) was observed in a study of cytomegalovirus exposure and HLA in healthy donors. Primers: 60 Vbeta forward and 13 Jbeta reverse. Only in-frame clones appear in the TCRdb table, and some are missing; sequencing was by immunoSEQ multiplex PCR. The table records about 93,000 clones, less than 80% of them present only once. The CDR3 spans 16 residues. With V trimmed by 3 bases and J by 4 bases, 5 bases remained unmatched. The germline CDR1 and CDR2 sequences are SGHNT and YYREEE (reference sequence). What was sequenced was PBMCs. V and J are TRBV5-4 and TRBJ2-5; TRBD2 aligns across 14 bases. This TCR was recovered from a woman between 40 and 55 years old in good health and CMV-seronegative. The DNA of the CDR3 is TGTGCCAGCAGCTCTCGACTAGCGGGAGGGTCAGAGACCCAGTACTTC. Translating it yields CASSSRLAGGSETQYF.